Given below is one T cell receptor (beta chain) in context. The data derive from a study of blood T cell repertoires in COVID-19. V lost 7 bases and J 8 bases, leaving 17 bases between the germline ends. The CDR3 runs to 14 residues. Per the germline V gene, CDR1 is MDHEN and CDR2 is SYDVKM. The method was immunoSEQ multiplex PCR; TCRdb's version includes in-frame clones alone and lacks a portion of them. The data show 270,000 or so clones, 83% seen once. The chain is built from TRBV28 and TRBJ1-4; D perhaps matches TRBD1 (6 bases). This clonotype was sampled from a woman aged 45-59 years who had recovered from COVID-19. The sample comprised peripheral blood. As DNA, the CDR3 is TGTGCCAGCACCCAACCTAGACAGGAGGAAAAACTGTTTTTT. As protein: CASTQPRQEEKLFF.